These T cell receptor beta chains were read from a single sample in a study of control samples from healthy donors and cancer patients. TCRdb's copy holds only in-frame clones and misses some; the assay was immunoSEQ multiplex PCR. Of around 180,000 clones detected, 90% to 95% appear once; the ten largest clones hold 1.3% to 1.5%. What was sequenced was blood. The source is a woman younger than 35 in good health. CDR3s include the opening cysteine and the closing phenylalanine or tryptophan. Size is stated for part of the rows, as once, few or many counts, or as a class when the clone is expanded.

TRBV5-4	17	.	TRBJ2-5	CASSLVGQGWDQETQYF
TRBV5-6	15	.	TRBJ1-1	CASSLTGALNTEAFF
TRBV6-1	15	few	TRBJ1-6	CASSESGQGRSPLHF
TRBV6-1	16	.	TRBJ1-4	CASSALRGSTNEKLFF
TRBV6-5	14	.	TRBJ1-2	CASKKEGINYGYTF
TRBV5-6	12	.	TRBJ1-2	CASSFPVGGYTF
TRBV6-5	15	once	TRBJ1-5	CASKREKDSNQPQHF
TRBV2	15	.	TRBJ2-1	CASSFSSLPGNEQFF
TRBV5-1	15	.	TRBJ2-5	CASSLRRGAYETQYF
TRBV9	18	.	TRBJ1-1	CASSVGTGGYLTNTEAFF
TRBV4-1	14	.	TRBJ1-4	CASSQSGAGEKLFF
TRBV12-5	14	once	TRBJ1-4	CASGLGGLNEKLFF
TRBV4-1	13	.	TRBJ2-7	CASSSMVGVEQYF
TRBV6-2/TRBV6-3	16	.	TRBJ2-5	CASSYFSGLAGETQYF
TRBV18	16	.	TRBJ2-2	CASSPYLEGAHGELFF
TRBV9	15	.	TRBJ2-2	CASSYYIDRMGELFF
TRBV6-4	14	.	TRBJ1-2	CASSDSARGYGYTF
TRBV10-3	16	.	TRBJ1-6	CAISPQTGGSNSPLHF
TRBV11-1	14	.	TRBJ2-7	CASSPFPGSYEQYF
TRBV2	14	.	TRBJ2-7	CASQNAVQGSEQYF
TRBV19	15	.	TRBJ2-5	CASSSLHREQETQYF
TRBV2	14	once	TRBJ1-2	CASSDPTGNYGYTF
TRBV7-9	12	.	TRBJ1-1	CASSSYGTEAFF
TRBV7-9	16	.	TRBJ1-2	CASSPSRWLANYGYTF
TRBV2	15	.	TRBJ2-1	CASRAWGGGNNEQFF
TRBV29-1	15	.	TRBJ2-2	CSVAGVGPGTGELFF
TRBV12-3/TRBV12-4	13	.	TRBJ1-1	CASSDSLNTEAFF
TRBV28	14	.	TRBJ1-4	CASSLWEPGEKLFF
TRBV27	17	.	TRBJ1-4	CASSDSQGDATNEKLFF
TRBV5-1	14	.	TRBJ2-5	CASSLEGRRETQYF
TRBV7-2	14	.	TRBJ2-3	CASNLAGVTDTQYF
TRBV27	13	.	TRBJ1-2	CASSPWGGYGYTF
TRBV28	15	.	TRBJ1-5	CASSTRDSRNQPQHF
TRBV7-2	13	.	TRBJ1-2	CASSSGPNYGYTF
TRBV29-1	12	.	TRBJ1-1	CSGRTGNTEAFF
TRBV10-3	15	.	TRBJ1-2	CAISPGTGGNYGYTF
TRBV7-9	11	.	TRBJ2-3	CASSSTDTQYF
TRBV5-4	14	.	TRBJ1-1	CASSSRQGFSEAFF
TRBV19	14	few	TRBJ1-1	CASSILGPPHEAFF
TRBV9	12	.	TRBJ2-3	CASSQQGHTQYF
TRBV2	12	.	TRBJ2-1	CATLLARGEQFF
TRBV6-5	15	.	TRBJ1-1	CASSPLRGRNTEAFF
TRBV7-9	11	.	TRBJ2-5	CASSFGETQYF
TRBV29-1	13	.	TRBJ2-7	CSASGASSYEQYF
TRBV5-4	14	.	TRBJ2-3	CASSLAGLTDTQYF
TRBV18	14	.	TRBJ1-1	CASSPGATNTEAFF
TRBV28	12	.	TRBJ1-2	CASSLQGYGYTF
TRBV18	14	.	TRBJ2-7	CASSPQHASYEQYF
TRBV10-3	13	.	TRBJ2-3	CAISESSRDTQYF
TRBV11-2	17	.	TRBJ2-3	CASSETGAGRGTDTQYF
TRBV2	14	once	TRBJ1-2	CASSGHLLNYGYTF
TRBV12-3/TRBV12-4	13	.	TRBJ1-1	CASKEMDATEAFF
TRBV7-2	14	.	TRBJ2-5	CASSFRGGQETQYF
TRBV27	17	.	TRBJ1-6	CASSLGDRGVRNSPLHF
TRBV10-3	15	.	TRBJ2-3	CAISFSGRATDTQYF
TRBV5-4	13	.	TRBJ1-2	CASSRDSFMGYTF
TRBV24-1	17	.	TRBJ2-1	CATSDPAGQGIYNEQFF
TRBV5-1	14	once	TRBJ2-3	CASSLMSNTDTQYF
TRBV3-1/TRBV3-2	16	many	TRBJ1-5	CASSQDEEYSNQPQHF
TRBV12-3/TRBV12-4	13	.	TRBJ1-2	CASNVGPLDGYTF